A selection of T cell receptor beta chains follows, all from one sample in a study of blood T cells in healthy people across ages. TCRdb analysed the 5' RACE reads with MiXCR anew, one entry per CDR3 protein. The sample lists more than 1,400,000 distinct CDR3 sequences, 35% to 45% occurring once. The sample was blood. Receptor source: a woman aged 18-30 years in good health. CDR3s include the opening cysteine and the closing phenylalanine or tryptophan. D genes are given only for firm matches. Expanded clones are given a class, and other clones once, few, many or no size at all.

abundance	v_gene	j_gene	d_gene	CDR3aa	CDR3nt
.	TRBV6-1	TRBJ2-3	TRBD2	CASGARLAGGRDTQYF	TGTGCCAGCGGGGCCCGACTAGCGGGAGGGCGTGATACGCAGTATTTT
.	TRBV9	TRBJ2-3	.	CASSVAVRGGTDTQYF	TGTGCCAGCAGCGTAGCTGTTAGGGGGGGCACAGATACGCAGTATTTT
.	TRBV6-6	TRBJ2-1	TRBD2	CASSLRGTTVREQFF	TGTGCCAGCAGCCTCCGGGGGACTACAGTCCGTGAGCAGTTCTTC
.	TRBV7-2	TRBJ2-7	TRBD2	CASSCGTSGSYEQYF	TGTGCCAGCAGCTGCGGGACTAGCGGCTCCTACGAGCAGTACTTC
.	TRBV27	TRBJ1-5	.	CASSLSANSNQPQHF	TGTGCCAGCAGTTTATCCGCGAATAGCAATCAGCCCCAGCATTTT
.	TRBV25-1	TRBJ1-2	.	CASSESGGGFYGYTF	TGTGCCAGCAGTGAATCAGGAGGCGGATTCTATGGCTACACCTTC
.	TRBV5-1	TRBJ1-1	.	CASSGTIYGENTEAFF	TGCGCCAGCAGCGGTACAATCTATGGAGAGAACACTGAAGCTTTCTTT
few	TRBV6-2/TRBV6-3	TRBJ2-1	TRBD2	CASRGTSGGNEQFF	TGTGCCAGCAGAGGGACTAGCGGGGGGAATGAGCAGTTCTTC
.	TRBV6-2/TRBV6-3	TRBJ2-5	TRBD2	CASSYQPGLAGGPNEQYF	TGTGCCAGCAGTTACCAACCGGGACTAGCGGGGGGGCCCAATGAGCAGTACTTC
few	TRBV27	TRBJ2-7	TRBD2	CASSLQAGYEQYF	TGTGCCAGCAGTTTACAAGCGGGGTACGAGCAGTACTTC